Listed here is a single T cell receptor beta chain. Its specificity is unknown. This entry comes from a study of cytomegalovirus exposure and HLA in healthy donors. Study-wide findings and caveats: Confirmation in vitro established that a few CMV-associated chains were specific for CMV antigens. Reports state that TCR beta sequences accurately predicted most subjects' HLA-A and HLA-B alleles. Information on immune exposure was restricted to one variable (CMV serostatus). Excluded were some V segments that proved indistinguishable, including TRBV6-2 and TRBV6-3.

PCR involved 60 Vbeta and 13 Jbeta primers. The protocol was immunoSEQ multiplex PCR, while the TCRdb copy is restricted to in-frame clones and leaves out a portion. The table lists 95,000 to 150,000 clones, roughly 72% of them singletons. Germline loops: CDR1 LGHNA, CDR2 YNFKEQ. This CDR3 is 17 amino acids long. V lost 0 bases and J 0 bases, leaving 11 bases between the germline ends. This TCR was recovered from a man aged 40-49 years in good health and CMV-seropositive. The sequencing input was PBMCs. The chain uses TRBV4-2 and TRBJ2-2, with D possibly matching TRBD1 (6 bases). CDR3 in DNA: TGTGCCAGCAGCCAAGATCAACAGGGAGCGAACACCGGGGAGCTGTTTTTT. It codes for CASSQDQQGANTGELFF.